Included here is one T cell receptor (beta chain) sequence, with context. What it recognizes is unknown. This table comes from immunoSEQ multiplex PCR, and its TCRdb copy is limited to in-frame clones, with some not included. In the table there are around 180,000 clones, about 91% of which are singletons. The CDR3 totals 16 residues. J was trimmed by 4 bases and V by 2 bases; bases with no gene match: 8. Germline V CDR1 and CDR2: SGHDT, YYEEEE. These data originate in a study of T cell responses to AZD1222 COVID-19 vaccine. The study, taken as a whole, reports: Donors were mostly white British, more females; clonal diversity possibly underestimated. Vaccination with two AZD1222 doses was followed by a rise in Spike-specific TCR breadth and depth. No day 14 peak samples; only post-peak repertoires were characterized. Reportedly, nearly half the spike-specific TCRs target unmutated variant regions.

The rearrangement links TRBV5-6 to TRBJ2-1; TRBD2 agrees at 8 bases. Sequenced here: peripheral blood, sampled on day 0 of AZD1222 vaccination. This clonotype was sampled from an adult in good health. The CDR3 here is CASSFRTSRLYNEQFF. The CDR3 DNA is TGTGCCAGCAGCTTTCGGACTAGCCGCTTATACAATGAGCAGTTCTTC.